A selection of T cell receptor beta chains follows, all from one sample in a study of somatic mutations in cytotoxic T cells in rheumatoid arthritis. Sequencing was performed with immunoSEQ multiplex PCR; in TCRdb, only in-frame clones are kept and a portion is missing. The sample contains roughly 20,000 clones, about four fifths of which appear only once. Sample: CD8+ T cells sorted from blood. These receptors originate from an adult with rheumatoid arthritis. The CDR3 runs from the conserved cysteine through the conserved F or W. The order of the fields is J gene, V gene, clone size, D gene, CDR3 DNA, CDR3 protein. The D gene is left open where the match is weak. Clone size is stated in some rows and not others, as once, few, many or a class when expanded.

>TRBJ1-1|TRBV6-6|few|.
TGTGCCAGCAGTTACTCGACGGAGACTGAAGCTTTCTTT
CASSYSTETEAFF
>TRBJ2-2|TRBV28|few|.
TGTGCCAGCAGCCGTAATCTCGATTCCACCGGGGAGCTGTTTTTT
CASSRNLDSTGELFF
>TRBJ2-3|TRBV13|.|TRBD2
TGTGCCAGCAGCTCTCCGGGACTAGCCATGGGCACAGATACGCAGTATTTT
CASSSPGLAMGTDTQYF
>TRBJ1-2|TRBV5-1|few|.
TGCGCCAGCAGCACAGACAGAGTAGATAACTATGGCTACACCTTC
CASSTDRVDNYGYTF
>TRBJ1-2|TRBV27|.|TRBD1
TGTGCCAGCAGTTTAGGGGGACAGGGGGCCTATGGCTACACCTTC
CASSLGGQGAYGYTF
>TRBJ2-1|TRBV28|.|.
TGTGCCAGCAGTTTAGAGGGGGGGGCGATAAACTCCTACAATGAGCAGTTCTTC
CASSLEGGAINSYNEQFF
>TRBJ2-3|TRBV5-6|.|TRBD2
TGTGCCAGCAGCTTCGGACTAGCGGGAACGTCAGATACGCAGTATTTT
CASSFGLAGTSDTQYF
>TRBJ2-1|TRBV11-1|.|TRBD2
TGTGCCAGCAGCGCTCTATTTGAGCGGGGGCAGTTCTTC
CASSALFERGQFF
>TRBJ1-2|TRBV9|few|.
TGTGCCAGCAACTCCATGGGGGGTTTGGGCTACACCTTC
CASNSMGGLGYTF
>TRBJ2-1|TRBV7-9|.|.
TGTGCCAGCAGCTTAGGAGGGCCTCCATACAATGAGCAGTTCTTC
CASSLGGPPYNEQFF
>TRBJ1-5|TRBV28|.|TRBD1
TGTGCCAGCAGGTTTCCAGGGGGCGAGTATAGCAATCAGCCCCAGCATTTT
CASRFPGGEYSNQPQHF
>TRBJ2-7|TRBV2|once|.
TGTGCCAGCAGACCCAATGGGGGGAGCTCCTACGAGCAGTACTTC
CASRPNGGSSYEQYF
>TRBJ2-3|TRBV9|once|TRBD2
TGTGCCAGCAGCGTAGAACCTAGCGGGGGGACAGATACGCAGTATTTT
CASSVEPSGGTDTQYF
>TRBJ2-1|TRBV6-4|.|TRBD2
TGTGCCAGCAGTGGACTAGCGGGAGACCCCTACAATGAGCAGTTCTTC
CASSGLAGDPYNEQFF
>TRBJ1-1|TRBV13|.|TRBD1
TGTGCCAGCAGCCACGGGACAGGGTTAGCTTTCTTT
CASSHGTGLAFF